This record looks at one T cell receptor beta chain sequence and its context. What antigen it recognizes has not been identified. Base-call qualities are not available, and no considerably larger clone is one nucleotide away. The sample contains more than one DNA sequence encoding this CDR3. The CDR3 spans 14 residues, from the cysteine through the phenylalanine. Left in the record is the CDR3 DNA by itself, 42 bases read in frame from the first base. V and J lose 1 base and 3 bases, and a span of 6 bases separates them. The germline V gene provides CDR1 SGHAT and CDR2 FQNNGV. The data were obtained in a study of technical replicates of blood from four donors (dated by TCRdb to 2016 to 2017). Library generation was performed with the immunoSEQ multiplex PCR assay. In its TCRdb copy, this immuneACCESS table keeps in-frame sequences only and misses some clones. Where compared with another copy, unresolved V genes explain less than half of these, and the others have no known cause. The sample profile shows about 72,000 clones; roughly 92% of them were found once. Of the sample, approximately 0.39% falls within the top ten clones.

Recombination joined TRBV11-2 with TRBJ2-2; the D segment cannot be called with confidence. The sequenced material came from T cells isolated from PBMCs. The receptor comes from a human donor in good health. The base sequence is TGTGCCAGCAGCTTAGGACTCGACACCGGGGAGCTGTTTTTT. Its protein reads: CASSLGLDTGELFF.